The 15 T cell receptor beta chains presented below share a single source sample, sequenced in a study of cytomegalovirus exposure and HLA in healthy donors. Vbeta (60) and Jbeta (13) primers were used in the PCR. Measured with immunoSEQ multiplex PCR; TCRdb has only the in-frame clones, and not every one. Counted here are about 78,000 clones, 72% occurring once; the ten biggest clones make up 11%. Sequenced material: PBMCs. These receptors came from a middle-aged woman in good health and CMV-seropositive.

This rearrangement joins TRBV6-1 to TRBJ2-7, with D possibly TRBD1 on 6 matching bases. The length of the CDR3 is 14 residues. With 7 bases removed from V and 7 bases from J, the gap between germline ends came to 20 bases. From germline, CDR1 is MNHNS and CDR2 SASEGT. The CDR3 here is CASTRTAGLGEQYF. The CDR3 DNA sequence: TGTGCCAGCACCCGGACAGCCGGCCTGGGGGAGCAGTACTTC.

To note about this clone: The junction differs from germline at one of its ends, possibly a read error. The chain employs TRBV2 and TRBJ1-3; D call uncertain. Germline assignment: CDR1 SNHLY and CDR2 FYNNEI. The CDR3 has 16 amino acids. The CDR3 DNA reads as TGTGCCAGCAGCGAAGATGTGTGGCCCGTGGGAAACACCATATATTTT. It yields the protein CASSEDVWPVGNTIYF.

This chain connects TRBV29-1 to TRBJ1-2, with D uncertain. Germline V gives CDR1 SQVTM, CDR2 ANQGSEA. V lost 5 bases, J lost 8 bases, and 21 bases lay in between. The CDR3 extends over 14 amino acids. The CDR3 reads CSVYTGSPYGGYTF. In DNA, the CDR3 is TGCAGCGTTTATACCGGGTCTCCTTATGGGGGCTACACCTTC.

Concerning this clone itself: Germline and junction disagree at one end, which may indicate a read error. The gene calls are TRBV6-6 and TRBJ2-1; D unresolved. The CDR3 loop spans 12 amino acids. Germline V gene lookup returns CDR1 MNHNY and CDR2 SVGAGI (reference sequence). As DNA, the CDR3 is TGTGCCAGCAGTTACTCGTACAGTGAGCAGTTCTTC. Translation: CASSYSYSEQFF.

The chain joins TRBV28 to TRBJ1-2, with 8 bases aligning to TRBD1. Germline assignment: CDR1 MDHEN and CDR2 SYDVKM. V shed 6 bases, J shed 0 bases, and the junction held 6 bases outside the gene matches. The CDR3 is 15 residues long. This CDR3 reads CASSSGTGTNYGYTF. The CDR3 coding sequence is TGTGCCAGCAGCTCCGGGACAGGTACTAACTATGGCTACACCTTC.

This chain uses TRBV11-2 with TRBJ1-4; no definite D call. Between the trimmed V and J ends, which lost 6 bases and 4 bases, there was a span of 9 bases. CDR3 length: 13 residues. The germline gives CDR1 SGHAT, CDR2 FQNNGV. CDR3 nucleotide sequence: TGTGCCAGCAGTAGAAGAGGTAATGAAAAACTGTTTTTT. It specifies CASSRRGNEKLFF.

V and J are TRBV7-2 and TRBJ2-1; 12 bases match TRBD2. Unmatched junction bases numbered 2, after V lost 5 bases and J lost 0 bases. The CDR3 length is 16 residues. Germline CDR1 reads SGHTA; CDR2 reads FQGNSA. DNA of the CDR3: TGTGCCAGCAGCCCACTAGCGGGGGGCTCCTACAATGAGCAGTTCTTC. It specifies CASSPLAGGSYNEQFF.

This clone was recorded a few times. V and J are TRBV7-9 and TRBJ1-2, with 9 bases identical to TRBD1. Germline V lookup: CDR1 SEHNR, CDR2 FQNEAQ (reference sequence). CDR3 size: 15 residues. After removal of 0 bases from V and 6 bases from J, the junction contained 5 bases not matched to a gene. CDR3: CASSLAGQGANGYTF. In DNA form, the CDR3 reads TGTGCCAGCAGCTTAGCGGGACAGGGAGCTAATGGCTACACCTTC.

In its sample, this clone was seen once. This chain connects TRBV21-1 to TRBJ1-2. TRBV21-1 represents a pseudogene. This CDR3 spans 12 amino acids. This chain's CDR3 is CASEESNYGYTF. The CDR3 region has the DNA TGTGCCAGCGAGGAATCTAACTATGGCTACACCTTC.

The chain joins TRBV27 to TRBJ2-2; the match to TRBD1 covers 12 bases. Germline trimming cut 2 bases from V and 5 bases from J; bases unmatched to any gene: 6. CDR3 length equals 17 residues. Germline lookup yields CDR1 MNHEY and CDR2 SMNVEV (reference sequence). As DNA, the CDR3 is TGTGCCAGCAGTTTAAGGGGACAGGGGGCAGTGACCGGGGAGCTGTTTTTT. Translation: CASSLRGQGAVTGELFF.

The rearrangement links TRBV5-1 to TRBJ2-3; weak D call: TRBD2 (5 bases). The V end was cut by 1 base, the J end by 1 base, with 10 bases between. This CDR3 has 15 residues. CDR1 is SGHRS, CDR2 YFSETQ, per germline. The DNA of the CDR3 is TGCGCCAGCAGCTTGCAGCGGTGGGGCACAGATACGCAGTATTTT. It codes for CASSLQRWGTDTQYF.

The V and J genes are TRBV4-2 and TRBJ2-5, with D maybe TRBD2 (6 bases). Germline values: CDR1 LGHNA, CDR2 YNFKEQ. The CDR3 loop spans 17 amino acids. V was shortened by 4 bases and J by 2 bases, with 20 bases between the two germline ends. The CDR3 sequence: CASSPSMAGTAQETQYF. The CDR3 DNA follows: TGTGCCAGCAGCCCCAGTATGGCCGGGACTGCACAAGAGACCCAGTACTTC.

This clone appeared once. The CDR3 DNA follows: TGTGCCAGTAGACCGAGGGCTAGCGGGATACTCACAAACAATGAGCAGTTCTTC. Residues: CASRPRASGILTNNEQFF. The chain uses TRBV19 and TRBJ2-1; 9 nucleotides match TRBD2. The CDR3 totals 18 residues. Trimming removed 6 bases from V and 5 bases from J; junction bases left unmatched: 17. Germline CDR1 is LNHDA and CDR2 is SQIVND (reference sequence).

This chain connects TRBV5-4 to TRBJ2-1; D uncertain. Germline V gene sequence: CDR1 SGHNT, CDR2 YYREEE (reference sequence). The CDR3 extends over 13 amino acids. Between the trimmed V and J ends, which lost 3 bases and 8 bases, there was a span of 12 bases. CDR3 DNA sequence: TGTGCCAGCAGCTCCTATCTCTTCGATGAGCAGTTCTTC. Encoded protein: CASSSYLFDEQFF.

A note on this clone: The junction departs from the called germline gene at one end, perhaps through a read error. The chain is built from TRBV7-7 and TRBJ2-5; the D gene is possibly TRBD1 (7 bases). The CDR3 has 16 amino acids. CDR1 is SSHAT, CDR2 FNYEAQ, per germline (reference sequence). As DNA, the CDR3 is TGTGCTAGCAGCTTAGTTGGCGGGACAGACCAAGAGACCCAGTACTTC. This gives the protein CASSLVGGTDQETQYF.